What follows are 31 T cell receptor beta chains derived from one specimen sequenced in a study of a mutant IDH1 vaccine in newly diagnosed glioma. Their specific antigens are unknown. Profiling relied on immunoSEQ multiplex PCR, and the TCRdb table lists in-frame clones only, not all of them. The sample contains around 53,000 clones, roughly 80% of which appear only once. As to time point: week 47, end of study. In every dose of vaccine, 300 ug of mutant IDH1 20-mer peptide was given alongside topical imiquimod. This sample comprised PBMCs, obtained from a glioma patient whose treatment included an IDH1 peptide vaccine. These receptors originate from a woman in her twenties or thirties with glioma. Some clones in this sample may be carry-over from other donors' samples.

V is TRBV7-9 and J is TRBJ2-3; tentative D call: TRBD1 (5 bases). There are 14 residues in the CDR3. The germline V gene has CDR1 SEHNR and CDR2 FQNEAQ (reference sequence). The V and J ends lost 5 bases and 0 bases respectively, with 9 bases between them. This CDR3 reads CASSLTGSTDTQYF. The CDR3 DNA reads as TGTGCCAGCAGCCTTACAGGTAGCACAGATACGCAGTATTTT.

This clone was recorded once. The chain employs TRBV6-6 and TRBJ2-3; D perhaps matches TRBD1 (6 bases). The CDR3 runs to 15 residues. The V and J ends lost 0 bases and 3 bases respectively, with 10 bases between them. Germline V gives CDR1 MNHNY, CDR2 SVGAGI (reference sequence). The CDR3 sequence: CASSYSQGWTDTQYF. The CDR3 bases are TGTGCCAGCAGTTACTCTCAGGGGTGGACAGATACGCAGTATTTT.

The chain couples TRBV2 to TRBJ2-5, with TRBD2 matching over 13 bases. J was trimmed by 2 bases and V by 3 bases; bases with no gene match: 3. The germline V gene encodes CDR1 SNHLY and CDR2 FYNNEI. The CDR3 spans 16 residues. The CDR3 region is CASSEGLAGWQETQYF. The CDR3 bases are TGTGCCAGCAGTGAGGGACTAGCGGGGTGGCAAGAGACCCAGTACTTC. The full variable domain, in which reference TRBV2 and TRBJ2-5 provide the parts outside the CDR3, is EPEVTQTPSHQVTQMGQEVILRCVPISNHLYFYWYRQILGQKVEFLVSFYNNEISEKSEIFDDQFSVERPDGSNFTLKIRSTKLEDSAMYFCASSEGLAGWQETQYFGPGTRLLVL.

This chain joins TRBV15 and TRBJ1-5, with D possibly TRBD1 on 6 matching bases. Germline V gives CDR1 LNHNV, CDR2 YYDKDF (reference sequence). The CDR3 extends over 14 amino acids. Trimming left V 0 bases short and J 5 bases short, with 8 bases between. The CDR3: CATSRDRGDQPQHF. The CDR3, as DNA: TGTGCCACCAGCAGAGACAGGGGCGATCAGCCCCAGCATTTT.

The gene calls are TRBV28 and TRBJ2-7, with 12 bases identical to TRBD2. The J segment lost 1 base and the V segment lost 5 bases, leaving 15 bases of the junction unmatched. The CDR3 covers 19 residues. The germline CDR1 and CDR2 sequences are MDHEN and SYDVKM. CDR3 sequence: CASSLPASGRALGSYEQYF. Written as DNA, the CDR3 is TGTGCCAGCAGTCTCCCGGCTAGCGGGAGGGCCTTGGGATCCTACGAGCAGTACTTC. Variable domain in full (rest from reference TRBV28 and TRBJ2-7): DVKVTQSSRYLVKRTGEKVFLECVQDMDHENMFWYRQDPGLGLRLIYFSYDVKMKEKGDIPEGYSVSREKKERFSLILESASTNQTSMYLCASSLPASGRALGSYEQYFGPGTRLTVT.

V usage is TRBV5-4 and J usage is TRBJ1-3; perhaps TRBD1 as D (6 bases). CDR1 and CDR2 (germline): SGHNT, YYREEE (reference sequence). This CDR3 has 18 residues. Deletions cut 3 bases from V and 0 bases from J, with 19 bases between. The DNA for the CDR3 is TGTGCCAGCAGCTCCGACCCGCTTGGGGGCGACTCTGGAAACACCATATATTTT. Amino acid sequence: CASSSDPLGGDSGNTIYF. Full variable domain (missing parts from reference TRBV5-4 and TRBJ1-3): ETGVTQSPTHLIKTRGQQVTLRCSSQSGHNTVSWYQQALGQGPQFIFQYYREEENGRGNFPPRFSGLQFPNYSSELNVNALELDDSALYLCASSSDPLGGDSGNTIYFGEGSWLTVV.

This sequence joins TRBV6-1 and TRBJ2-6, with TRBD1 identical over 8 bases. Germline lookup yields CDR1 MNHNS and CDR2 SASEGT. The CDR3 runs 18 residues. Trimming took 4 bases from V and 0 from J; bases not matched to a gene: 8. CDR3 sequence (DNA): TGTGCCAGCAGTGGCACAGGGGGATACAGCTCTGGGGCCAACGTCCTGACTTTC. Its translation: CASSGTGGYSSGANVLTF.

This clone was picked up a small number of times. V usage is TRBV6-5 and J usage is TRBJ1-1; D may be TRBD1 (5 bases). The CDR3 runs 14 residues. Per the germline V gene, CDR1 is MNHEY and CDR2 is SVGAGI. V lost 2 bases and J lost 11, with 18 bases in between. CDR3 region: CASSYVTGNGEAFF. The CDR3 DNA reads as TGTGCCAGCAGTTACGTCACAGGCAACGGAGAGGCTTTCTTT.

The chain has TRBV5-4 and TRBJ1-1, with 11 bases fitting TRBD1. Germline-derived CDR1 and CDR2 are SGHNT and YYREEE (reference sequence). The CDR3 is 15 amino acids. V shed 6 bases and J 4 bases; nucleotides not matched to a gene: 8. The CDR3 coding sequence is TGTGCCAGCACCCCCCGGGACAGGGGGGCCACTGAAGCTTTCTTT. It encodes CASTPRDRGATEAFF.

The rearrangement links TRBV2 to TRBJ1-5, with D unclear. The CDR3 is 15 amino acids. V shed 2 bases and J shed 2 bases, with 10 bases lying between them. Looked up from germline, CDR1 is SNHLY and CDR2 is FYNNEI. This CDR3 reads CASSERGFGNQPQHF. The CDR3 coding sequence is TGTGCCAGCAGTGAAAGAGGATTTGGCAATCAGCCCCAGCATTTT.

This chain joins TRBV9 and TRBJ1-4; 10 bases are shared with TRBD1. Germline CDR1 and CDR2: SGDLS and YYNGEE. With V trimmed by 3 bases and J by 2 bases, 4 bases remained unmatched. The CDR3 covers 16 residues. The CDR3 protein is CASSEGQGSTNEKLFF. In nucleotides, the CDR3 is TGTGCCAGCAGCGAGGGACAGGGGTCGACTAATGAAAAACTGTTTTTT.

This chain connects TRBV6-5 to TRBJ2-1; no firm D call. Looked up from germline, CDR1 is MNHEY and CDR2 is SVGAGI. The CDR3 covers 12 residues. V lost 4 bases and J 10 bases, leaving 11 bases between the germline ends. CDR3 in DNA: TGTGCCAGCAGTTCTCTAGGTATGGAGCAGTTCTTC. It codes for CASSSLGMEQFF.

This chain joins TRBV27 and TRBJ1-5; D might be TRBD1 (6 bases). CDR3 size: 12 residues. Trimming stripped 8 bases from V and 4 bases from J, with 9 bases between. The germline CDR1 and CDR2 sequences are MNHEY and SMNVEV (reference sequence). CDR3 in DNA: TGTGCCAGCCGCCAGGGGAATCAGCCCCAGCATTTT. The encoded protein is CASRQGNQPQHF.

As to this clone: Other DNA sequences in the sample encode the same CDR3. The chain carries TRBV4-2 and TRBJ1-2; no firm D call. CDR3 length: 14 amino acids. Looked up from germline, CDR1 is LGHNA and CDR2 is YNFKEQ. V lost 1 base and J lost 2, with 8 bases in between. CDR3 nucleotide sequence: TGTGCCAGCAGCCAAGTCGGGGAAAACTATGGCTACACCTTC. As protein: CASSQVGENYGYTF.

This clone occurred once. The chain has TRBV13 and TRBJ1-2; TRBD1 aligns across 7 bases. J lost 6 bases, V lost 4 bases, and 2 bases had no gene match. The CDR3 spans 12 residues. Looked up from germline, CDR1 is PRHDT and CDR2 is FYEKMQ (reference sequence). CDR3 loop: CASSSTGDGYTF. The CDR3 nucleotides are TGTGCCAGCAGCTCCACAGGGGATGGCTACACCTTC.

This clone was counted a few times. V is TRBV28 and J is TRBJ2-7, with D perhaps matching TRBD2 (6 bases). V was shortened by 7 bases and J by 3 bases, with 10 bases between the two germline ends. The CDR3 has 12 residues. Germline lookup yields CDR1 MDHEN and CDR2 SYDVKM. The CDR3 region has the DNA TGTGCCAGCACAGCGGGCCTCTACGAGCAGTACTTC. This gives the protein CASTAGLYEQYF.

This sequence joins TRBV13 and TRBJ1-5, with 8 bases fitting TRBD1. In germline, CDR1 is PRHDT, CDR2 FYEKMQ (reference sequence). With 4 bases clipped from V and 7 bases from J, the junction kept 6 bases outside the gene matches. This CDR3 has 14 residues. The CDR3 spells CASSSGQGRQPQHF. CDR3 sequence (DNA): TGTGCCAGCAGCTCAGGACAGGGACGGCAGCCCCAGCATTTT.

The rearrangement links TRBV11-2 to TRBJ1-3; 9 nucleotides agree with TRBD1. Trimming removed 3 bases from V and 4 bases from J; junction bases left unmatched: 4. Germline V gene data show CDR1 as SGHAT and CDR2 as FQNNGV. This CDR3 comprises 15 residues. For the CDR3, the DNA is TGTGCCAGCAGCTTGGGGACAGGGAAAGGAAACACCATATATTTT. The encoded protein is CASSLGTGKGNTIYF.

This clone was detected a few times. V is TRBV19 and J is TRBJ1-1, with a weak D call TRBD1 (5 bases). CDR1 and CDR2 (germline): LNHDA, SQIVND (reference sequence). Trimming removed 9 bases at V and 4 bases at J, with 9 bases between. The length of the CDR3 is 11 residues. CDR3 nucleotides: TGTGCCAGCAGGGAGGGCACTGAAGCTTTCTTT. The encoded protein is CASREGTEAFF. The full variable domain, rest sourced from reference TRBV19 and TRBJ1-1, is DGGITQSPKYLFRKEGQNVTLSCEQNLNHDAMYWYRQDPGQGLRLIYYSQIVNDFQKGDIAEGYSVSREKKESFPLTVTSAQKNPTAFYLCASREGTEAFFGQGTRLTVV.

The chain joins TRBV7-9 to TRBJ1-5; D is ambiguous. Germline V gene lookup returns CDR1 SEHNR and CDR2 FQNEAQ (reference sequence). Between the trimmed V and J ends, which lost 6 bases and 6 bases, there was a span of 12 bases. The CDR3 extends over 13 amino acids. The CDR3 DNA follows: TGTGCCAGCAGTTTCGGACGGGGTCAGCCCCAGCATTTT. It translates to CASSFGRGQPQHF. Drawing the rest from reference TRBV7-9 and TRBJ1-5, the complete variable domain is DTGVSQNPRHKITKRGQNVTFRCDPISEHNRLYWYRQTLGQGPEFLTYFQNEAQLEKSRLLSDRFSAERPKGSFSTLEIQRTEQGDSAMYLCASSFGRGQPQHFGDGTRLSIL.

The chain joins TRBV4-2 to TRBJ1-2; D remains unclear. V shed 1 base and J shed 8 bases, with 8 bases lying between them. There are 12 residues in the CDR3. Per germline, CDR1 LGHNA and CDR2 YNFKEQ. DNA for the CDR3: TGTGCCAGCAGCCAAGGTTTAAGAGGCTACACCTTC. It translates to CASSQGLRGYTF.

The chain has TRBV6-1 and TRBJ2-7, with D perhaps TRBD2 (5 bases). Germline CDR1 and CDR2: MNHNS and SASEGT. This CDR3 region has 13 residues. The ends were cut back, 4 bases at V and 1 base at J, with 8 bases in the middle. In nucleotides, the CDR3 is TGTGCCAGCAGTGTGAGAGGGTCCTACGAGCAGTACTTC. It encodes CASSVRGSYEQYF.

This chain joins TRBV4-2 and TRBJ1-3, with D tentatively TRBD1 (5 bases). The germline V gene encodes CDR1 LGHNA and CDR2 YNFKEQ. The V and J ends lost 1 base and 4 bases respectively, with 8 bases between them. The CDR3 is 14 amino acids. Here the CDR3 DNA reads TGTGCCAGCAGCCAAGGAGGGGTCGGAAACACCATATATTTT. It translates to CASSQGGVGNTIYF.

J is TRBJ2-7 and V is TRBV4-2; the D gene could be TRBD1 or TRBD2 (5 bases each). CDR1 and CDR2 from the germline V gene are LGHNA and YNFKEQ. Trimming shortened V by 0 bases and J by 7 bases, and 16 bases separated the two germline ends. The CDR3 has 15 residues. CDR3 sequence: CASSQDLNGGWEQYF. The CDR3 DNA reads as TGTGCCAGCAGCCAAGACCTGAATGGGGGTTGGGAGCAGTACTTC.

This chain joins TRBV9 and TRBJ1-3; 7 bases match TRBD1. This CDR3 contains 16 residues. V shed 3 bases, J shed 3 bases, and the junction held 9 bases outside the gene matches. From germline, CDR1 is SGDLS and CDR2 YYNGEE. The CDR3 DNA follows: TGTGCCAGCAGCGCTAGACAGGGATTACGTGGAAACACCATATATTTT. This gives the protein CASSARQGLRGNTIYF. The full variable domain, in which reference TRBV9 and TRBJ1-3 provide the parts outside the CDR3, is DSGVTQTPKHLITATGQRVTLRCSPRSGDLSVYWYQQSLDQGLQFLIQYYNGEERAKGNILERFSAQQFPDLHSELNLSSLELGDSALYFCASSARQGLRGNTIYFGEGSWLTVV.

This chain joins TRBV5-4 and TRBJ2-3; D unclear. The CDR3 has 12 amino acids. Trimming pared 10 bases from V and 1 base from J, leaving 10 bases between. Germline CDR1 is SGHNT and CDR2 is YYREEE (reference sequence). The CDR3 region is CAGGRGTDTQYF. The DNA of the CDR3 is TGTGCCGGCGGACGGGGCACAGATACGCAGTATTTT. The full variable domain, rest sourced from reference TRBV5-4 and TRBJ2-3, is ETGVTQSPTHLIKTRGQQVTLRCSSQSGHNTVSWYQQALGQGPQFIFQYYREEENGRGNFPPRFSGLQFPNYSSELNVNALELDDSALYLCAGGRGTDTQYFGPGTRLTVL.

V gene TRBV6-6 combines with J gene TRBJ2-2, with 10 bases lining up with TRBD2. Germline-derived CDR1 and CDR2 are MNHNY and SVGAGI (reference sequence). The CDR3 is made up of 15 amino acids. Losses at the gene ends were 10 bases for V and 6 bases for J; bases not matched to a gene: 11. CDR3 sequence (DNA): TGTGCCACCCTCCGAGCGGGGGGGTTCGCCGGGGAGCTGTTTTTT. Translation gives CATLRAGGFAGELFF.

The V and J genes are TRBV19 and TRBJ2-1, with 11 bases that match TRBD2. The junction had 6 bases not matched to a gene; V was cut back by 5 bases and J by 6 bases. Germline-derived CDR1 and CDR2 are LNHDA and SQIVND (reference sequence). The CDR3 extends over 15 amino acids. The CDR3 DNA reads TGTGCCAGTAGTTCAACTAGCGGGAGTTTCAATGAGCAGTTCTTC. Its protein is CASSSTSGSFNEQFF.

The rearrangement joins TRBV2 to TRBJ2-4, with D possibly TRBD2 on 6 matching bases. CDR1 is SNHLY and CDR2 is FYNNEI in the germline V gene. This CDR3 is built from 18 residues. Trimming removed 11 bases at V and 1 base at J, with 27 bases between. CDR3 region: CAVLRRADQSGAKNIQYF. The CDR3 coding sequence is TGTGCCGTCCTTCGGAGGGCGGATCAATCGGGGGCCAAAAACATTCAGTACTTC.

The chain recombines TRBV5-5 with TRBJ1-1, with TRBD1 as a possible D gene (5 bases). V was pared by 2 bases and J by 7 bases, with 15 bases between. In germline, CDR1 is SGHKS, CDR2 YYEKEE (reference sequence). This CDR3 has 14 residues. CDR3 sequence reads: CASSLVGGMREAFF. CDR3 coding DNA: TGTGCCAGCAGCTTAGTGGGGGGGATGCGTGAAGCTTTCTTT.

This chain links TRBV5-1 with TRBJ2-7; D perhaps matches TRBD2 (6 bases). The CDR3 is 14 amino acids. V lost 4 bases, J lost 6 bases, and 17 bases lay in between. Germline lookup yields CDR1 SGHRS and CDR2 YFSETQ. The CDR3 nucleotides read TGCGCCAGCAGCCCCGGACGGGGGTCCCTCGAGCAGTACTTC. Its translation: CASSPGRGSLEQYF. The full variable domain, rest sourced from reference TRBV5-1 and TRBJ2-7, is KAGVTQTPRYLIKTRGQQVTLSCSPISGHRSVSWYQQTPGQGLQFLFEYFSETQRNKGNFPGRFSGRQFSNSRSEMNVSTLELGDSALYLCASSPGRGSLEQYFGPGTRLTVT.